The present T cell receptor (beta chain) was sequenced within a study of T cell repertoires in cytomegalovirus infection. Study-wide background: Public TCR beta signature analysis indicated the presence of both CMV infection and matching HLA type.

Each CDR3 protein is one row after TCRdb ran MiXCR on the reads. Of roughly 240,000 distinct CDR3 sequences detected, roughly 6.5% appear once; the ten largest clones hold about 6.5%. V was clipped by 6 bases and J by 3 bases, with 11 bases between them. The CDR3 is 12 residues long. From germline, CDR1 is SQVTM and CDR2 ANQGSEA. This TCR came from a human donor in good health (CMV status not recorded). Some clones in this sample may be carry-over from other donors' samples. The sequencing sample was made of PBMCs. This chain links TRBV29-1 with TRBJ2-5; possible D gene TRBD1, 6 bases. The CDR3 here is CSVGTGKETQYF. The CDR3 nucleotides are TGCAGCGTGGGTACAGGGAAAGAGACCCAGTACTTC.